This T cell receptor beta chain was captured by sequencing in a study of T cell responses to AZD1222 COVID-19 vaccine. The CDR3 has 14 amino acids. Germline V gene data show CDR1 as SQVTM and CDR2 as ANQGSEA. V was pared by 0 bases and J by 1 base, with 2 bases of the junction left unmatched. Using immunoSEQ multiplex PCR, the repertoire was profiled, and TCRdb retains in-frame clones only, with some absent. The profile covers around 120,000 clones, with around nine tenths appearing a single time and over 2.5% taken by the ten largest. The chain recombines TRBV29-1 with TRBJ2-5; 7 bases align to TRBD1. The TCR sequence derives from an adult in good health. The material was peripheral blood, obtained on day 0 of AZD1222 vaccination. The CDR3 bases are TGCAGCGTTGAAGAAAGGGACAGCCAAGAGACCCAGTACTTC. This codes for CSVEERDSQETQYF.